The text below deals with one TCR beta chain. Sequencing used immunoSEQ multiplex PCR; TCRdb keeps in-frame clones, though not all of them. The table has around 250,000 clones, around 93% seen once. Participants, about 18 to 90 years old, spanned around 26 US areas. The data stem from a study of blood T cell repertoires in COVID-19. About the research overall: Specimens from acute and convalescent COVID-19 originated in the United States, Italy and Spain. The analysed material was cDNA or gDNA that came from T cells, B-cell-depleted T cells, or PBMCs.

Germline-derived CDR1 and CDR2 are SGHTS and YDEGEE. The CDR3 is 15 amino acids. The V and J ends lost 1 base and 1 base respectively, with 11 bases between them. Sequenced: PBMCs or T cells enriched from blood (not recorded which). The chain uses TRBV5-8 and TRBJ1-1; D is perhaps TRBD1 (5 bases). The origin of this receptor is a human donor in a cohort exposed to, infected with or recovered from COVID-19 (not recorded which). The donor label of this sample is uncertain. The CDR3 DNA reads as TGTGCCAGCAGCTTGTCCCAGGGTTGGAACACTGAAGCTTTCTTT. Translation gives CASSLSQGWNTEAFF.